The 21 T cell receptor beta chains in this list originate from one sample, sequenced in a study of blood T cell repertoires in COVID-19. Produced via immunoSEQ multiplex PCR; TCRdb's table is partial and in-frame only. Among more than 40,000 clones listed, roughly 85% were seen once. Sequencing used peripheral blood. These TCRs come from a human donor in a cohort sampled during active COVID-19. The donor label of this sample is uncertain.

The table lists this clone with a count of one. The gene calls are TRBV7-8 and TRBJ1-3; D is uncertain. V was cut by 3 bases and J by 0 bases, with 12 bases left in between. The germline gives CDR1 SGHVS, CDR2 FQNEAQ. The CDR3 runs to 16 residues. The CDR3 loop reads CASSLMDLNSGNTIYF. The DNA of the CDR3 is TGTGCCAGCAGCTTGATGGACTTAAACTCTGGAAACACCATATATTTT.

This clone was observed a single time. This sequence joins TRBV18 and TRBJ1-6, with 8 nucleotides matching TRBD1. The length of the CDR3 is 15 residues. Germline values: CDR1 KGHSH, CDR2 LQKENI. The V segment lost 3 bases and the J segment 8 bases; nucleotides outside the gene matches: 6. CDR3 nucleotides: TGTGCCAGCTCACCGGTCGGACAGGGATATTCACCCCTCCACTTT. Translated, it gives CASSPVGQGYSPLHF.

The rearrangement joins TRBV2 to TRBJ2-1; D may be TRBD2 (6 bases). Germline CDR1 reads SNHLY; CDR2 reads FYNNEI. V was trimmed by 8 bases and J by 5 bases, leaving 13 bases between them. The CDR3 covers 13 residues. The chain's CDR3 is CASRRDMNNEQFF. DNA for the CDR3: TGTGCCAGCCGGAGGGATATGAACAATGAGCAGTTCTTC.

V usage is TRBV5-8 and J usage is TRBJ1-2, with a weak D call TRBD1 (5 bases). The V gene lost 0 bases and the J gene lost 6 bases, with 9 bases spanning the gap. This CDR3 spans 13 amino acids. The germline gives CDR1 SGHTS, CDR2 YDEGEE. The CDR3 DNA reads as TGTGCCAGCAGCTTGGGTGGGGCAAATGGCTACACCTTC. Protein sequence: CASSLGGANGYTF.

The chain joins TRBV11-2 to TRBJ1-5; 10 nucleotides align to TRBD1. Per germline, CDR1 SGHAT and CDR2 FQNNGV. CDR3 length: 15 amino acids. V was clipped by 5 bases and J by 3 bases; unmatched bases: 4. CDR3 nucleotide sequence: TGTGCCAGCAGCACCGGGACAGGGGTCAATCAGCCCCAGCATTTT. Protein sequence: CASSTGTGVNQPQHF. Looking up the rest from reference TRBV11-2 and TRBJ1-5 gives the full variable domain: EAGVAQSPRYKIIEKRQSVAFWCNPISGHATLYWYQQILGQGPKLLIQFQNNGVVDDSQLPKDRFSAERLKGVDSTLKIQPAKLEDSAVYLCASSTGTGVNQPQHFGDGTRLSIL.

The chain has TRBV9 and TRBJ1-5, with D maybe TRBD1 (5 bases). The V gene's germline CDR1 is SGDLS and CDR2 YYNGEE. The CDR3 runs 15 residues. The germline V and J ends were trimmed by 5 bases and 2 bases, with 14 bases remaining between them. CDR3 sequence (DNA): TGTGCCAGCAGTCAGGGATTTGGGGGCAATCAGCCCCAGCATTTT. Its translation is CASSQGFGGNQPQHF.

V gene TRBV7-8 combines with J gene TRBJ1-1, with a tentative D call TRBD1 (5 bases). The germline V gene has CDR1 SGHVS and CDR2 FQNEAQ. Trimming left V 3 bases short and J 7 bases short, with 12 bases between. The CDR3 is made up of 13 amino acids. The CDR3 bases are TGTGCCAGCAGCTTGGCAGGGATGGTTGAAGCTTTCTTT. It is translated as CASSLAGMVEAFF.

The V and J genes are TRBV2 and TRBJ1-2; 10 bases line up with TRBD1. The CDR3 is 15 residues long. V gave up 6 bases and J gave up 2 bases; unmatched junction bases: 6. Germline V lookup: CDR1 SNHLY, CDR2 FYNNEI. CDR3 nucleotide sequence: TGTGCCAGCAGCTCACCGGGACAGGGGAACTATGGCTACACCTTC. It yields the protein CASSSPGQGNYGYTF. The entire variable domain, with the rest obtained from reference TRBV2 and TRBJ1-2, is as follows: EPEVTQTPSHQVTQMGQEVILRCVPISNHLYFYWYRQILGQKVEFLVSFYNNEISEKSEIFDDQFSVERPDGSNFTLKIRSTKLEDSAMYFCASSSPGQGNYGYTFGSGTRLTVV.

The V and J genes are TRBV7-2 and TRBJ2-4; D is undetermined. V was clipped by 5 bases and J by 0 bases, with 11 bases between them. The CDR3 extends over 15 amino acids. Germline values: CDR1 SGHTA, CDR2 FQGNSA. The CDR3 DNA follows: TGTGCCAGCAGCCCTCGGTGGGCAGCCAAAAACATTCAGTACTTC. Translation: CASSPRWAAKNIQYF.

The rearrangement uses TRBV5-5 and TRBJ1-1, with TRBD1 as a possible D gene (5 bases). CDR1 and CDR2 from the germline V gene are SGHKS and YYEKEE (reference sequence). V gave up 4 bases and J gave up 4 bases, with 23 bases separating them. The CDR3 consists of 17 residues. The CDR3 loop reads CASSDGGRPKGSTEAFF. The CDR3 region has the DNA TGTGCCAGCAGCGATGGAGGGAGGCCCAAGGGGAGCACTGAAGCTTTCTTT.

This chain uses TRBV18 with TRBJ1-1; no clear D gene. Trimming cost V 2 bases and J 4 bases, with 11 bases left between them. CDR1 is KGHSH and CDR2 is LQKENI in the germline V gene. This CDR3 spans 14 amino acids. The CDR3 nucleotides are TGTGCCAGCTCACCAGGCGTGACTAGCACTGAAGCTTTCTTT. Residues: CASSPGVTSTEAFF.

This chain joins TRBV7-2 and TRBJ2-5, with 7 bases lining up with TRBD1. V lost 6 bases, J lost 4 bases, and 8 bases stayed unmatched. In germline, CDR1 is SGHTA, CDR2 FQGNSA. The CDR3 length is 14 residues. The chain's CDR3 is CASRDQGVGETQYF. CDR3 coding DNA: TGTGCCAGCAGGGATCAGGGGGTGGGAGAGACCCAGTACTTC.

The CDR3 reads CASSRDRSSSYEQYF. The CDR3 DNA is TGTGCCAGCTCACGTGACAGGTCGAGCTCCTACGAGCAGTACTTC. The chain employs TRBV18 and TRBJ2-7; D perhaps matches TRBD1 (6 bases). Between the trimmed V and J ends, which lost 4 bases and 0 bases, there was a span of 13 bases. Germline V lookup: CDR1 KGHSH, CDR2 LQKENI. The CDR3 is made up of 15 amino acids.

V is TRBV3-1 (or the pseudogene TRBV3-2) and J is TRBJ2-7, with 8 bases fitting TRBD1. The germline CDR1 and CDR2 sequences are LGHDT and YNNKEL (reference sequence). The CDR3 contains 14 residues. V dropped 6 bases and J dropped 6; count of bases not matched to a gene: 10. CDR3 amino acids: CASSFGQGLVEQYF. Written as DNA, the CDR3 is TGTGCCAGCAGTTTCGGACAGGGTTTAGTCGAGCAGTACTTC.

The chain couples TRBV5-1 to TRBJ2-2, with 9 bases fitting TRBD2. Trimming at V came to 9 bases and at J to 1 base, leaving 13 bases not matched to a gene. Germline CDR1 and CDR2: SGHRS and YFSETQ. The CDR3 is made up of 17 amino acids. CDR3 sequence (DNA): TGCGCCAAGAGAGGCATAGGACTAGCGAGGAACACCGGGGAGCTGTTTTTT. The encoded protein is CAKRGIGLARNTGELFF.

This chain connects TRBV24-1 to TRBJ2-1; the D gene is possibly TRBD2 (6 bases). Trimming left V 4 bases short and J 7 bases short, with 16 bases between. Looked up from germline, CDR1 is KGHDR and CDR2 is SFDVKD. This CDR3 is 15 amino acids long. The CDR3 DNA follows: TGTGCCACCAGTGACTCGGGAGAGTCAAAGAATGAGCAGTTCTTC. It yields the protein CATSDSGESKNEQFF.

This chain connects TRBV6-5 to TRBJ1-1; D is possibly TRBD1 (5 bases). The CDR3 runs 14 residues. V was shortened by 7 bases and J by 5 bases, with 17 bases between the two germline ends. The germline gives CDR1 MNHEY, CDR2 SVGAGI. CDR3 sequence reads: CASIPSGRETEAFF. The CDR3 DNA follows: TGTGCCAGCATTCCGTCAGGGCGAGAGACTGAAGCTTTCTTT.

The chain couples TRBV2 to TRBJ1-1; no clear D. The length of the CDR3 is 14 residues. The V and J ends lost 1 base and 0 bases respectively, with 6 bases between them. Germline V gene lookup returns CDR1 SNHLY and CDR2 FYNNEI. CDR3 sequence: CASSEEQLNTEAFF. CDR3 sequence (DNA): TGTGCCAGCAGTGAAGAACAGCTGAACACTGAAGCTTTCTTT.

This chain links TRBV7-8 with TRBJ2-5, with D possibly being TRBD2 (5 bases). The length of the CDR3 is 16 residues. V lost 2 bases to trimming and J lost 2 bases, with 15 bases between them. Germline CDR1 reads SGHVS; CDR2 reads FQNEAQ. The CDR3 DNA follows: TGTGCCAGCAGCTTAACGGCGCTTAGCGTACAAGAGACCCAGTACTTC. Translation gives CASSLTALSVQETQYF.

This clone was seen a few times. V is TRBV5-6 and J is TRBJ1-5; D call uncertain. The CDR3 runs 14 residues. Germline V lookup: CDR1 SGHDT, CDR2 YYEEEE. V dropped 1 base and J dropped 0 bases, with 5 bases sitting between them. The DNA for the CDR3 is TGTGCCAGCAGCTTGCGAGGTAGCAATCAGCCCCAGCATTTT. The encoded protein is CASSLRGSNQPQHF.

DNA for the CDR3: TGTGCCAGCAGCCAGCTTATAGGGGGCGGGGAGACCCAGTACTTC. It specifies CASSQLIGGGETQYF. The genes are TRBV3-1 (or the pseudogene TRBV3-2) and TRBJ2-5, with 7 positions matching TRBD1. Losses at the gene ends were 3 bases for V and 5 bases for J; bases not matched to a gene: 9. Germline V lookup: CDR1 LGHDT, CDR2 YNNKEL (reference sequence). The length of the CDR3 is 15 residues.